This is a list of T cell receptor beta chains from one sample in a study of blood T cell repertoires in COVID-19. TCRdb's copy holds only in-frame clones and misses some; the assay was immunoSEQ multiplex PCR. Of 48,000 or so clones in the sample, 70% to 90% were seen once. Input material: peripheral blood. The source of these receptors is a woman older than 75 with COVID-19, enrolled during active disease. CDR3s include the opening cysteine and the closing phenylalanine or tryptophan. The D gene is left open where the match is weak. The size entry is marked missing in some rows and otherwise reads once, few, many or a size class.

D	J	V	size	DNA	CDR3
-	TRBJ1-3	TRBV7-8	-	TGTGCCAGCAGCCCACAATTCTCTGGAAACACCATATATTTT	CASSPQFSGNTIYF
-	TRBJ1-2	TRBV5-1	-	TGCGCCAGCAGCTTGGACGGGAGCTATGGCTACACCTTC	CASSLDGSYGYTF
-	TRBJ2-7	TRBV7-2	-	TGTGCCAGCAGCTTTAAATTTTCCGAGCAGTACTTC	CASSFKFSEQYF
TRBD1	TRBJ1-1	TRBV18	-	TGTGCCAGCTCTCCCGACAGGGGTTTCATGAACACTGAAGCTTTCTTT	CASSPDRGFMNTEAFF
-	TRBJ2-2	TRBV19	-	TGTGCCAGTAGCAATACCGTGGCAGGCGCAACCGGGGAGCTGTTTTTT	CASSNTVAGATGELFF
TRBD2	TRBJ2-3	TRBV7-3	-	TGTGCCAGCAGCCAAGGGGCCGGACTAGCGAATACGCAGTATTTT	CASSQGAGLANTQYF
TRBD2	TRBJ2-7	TRBV5-5	-	TGTGCCAGCAGCTTGGTTATACTAGCGGGACTTCCCTACGAGCAGTACTTC	CASSLVILAGLPYEQYF
TRBD1	TRBJ1-2	TRBV2	-	TGTGCCAGCAGTAGCTGGACAGGGGAGGTCGGGAGTGGCTACACCTTC	CASSSWTGEVGSGYTF
-	TRBJ2-7	TRBV27	once	TGTGCCAGCAGTTTTTCGCGGGGTTCCCCCTACGAGCAGTACTTC	CASSFSRGSPYEQYF
-	TRBJ1-3	TRBV3-1/TRBV3-2	-	TGTGCCAGCAGCTTTCAACAGGGTTCTGGAAACACCATATATTTT	CASSFQQGSGNTIYF
TRBD2	TRBJ2-3	TRBV11-3	-	TGTGCCAGCAGCCCGGGACTAGCATTAGATACGCAGTATTTT	CASSPGLALDTQYF
TRBD2	TRBJ2-7	TRBV9	-	TGTGCCAGCAGCGGAATGCGGGGGAACCTCTACGAGCAGTACTTC	CASSGMRGNLYEQYF
-	TRBJ2-3	TRBV5-6	-	TGTGCCAGCAGCTTGGGGCTCGCAGATACGCAGTATTTT	CASSLGLADTQYF
TRBD2	TRBJ2-1	TRBV19	-	TGTGCCACAACGGGACTAGCGGGAACTAATGAGCAGTTCTTC	CATTGLAGTNEQFF
-	TRBJ1-2	TRBV6-5	-	TGTGCCAGCACCCCTGGGGCAGTCTCAGGCTACACCTTC	CASTPGAVSGYTF
-	TRBJ1-1	TRBV25-1	-	TGTGCCAGCGCGGAGTGGGGAGGCCCTGGGGATGAAGCTTTCTTT	CASAEWGGPGDEAFF
-	TRBJ1-1	TRBV9	few	TGTGCCAGCAGCGTAGTAACAGGGAACACTGAAGCTTTCTTT	CASSVVTGNTEAFF
TRBD1	TRBJ2-7	TRBV7-9	once	TGTGCCAGCAGCTCGTATACCGGGACAGCCTCCTACGAGCAGTACTTC	CASSSYTGTASYEQYF
-	TRBJ2-1	TRBV19	-	TGTGCCAGTAGCTTAGTGGGGGGGGGCATCTACAATGAGCAGTTCTTC	CASSLVGGGIYNEQFF
-	TRBJ2-5	TRBV11-2	-	TGTGCCAGCAGCTTAGAGCCAGGGGAAGAGACCCAGTACTTC	CASSLEPGEETQYF
-	TRBJ2-1	TRBV7-8	-	TGTGCCAGCACCGGAGACGGGAGTCGGGGCGATGAGCAGTTCTTC	CASTGDGSRGDEQFF
TRBD2	TRBJ2-7	TRBV5-1	-	TGCGCCAGCAGGGCTAGCGGGTCCGAGCAGTACTTC	CASRASGSEQYF